Below are 10 T cell receptor beta chains sequenced from a single sample in a study of T cell repertoires in aging, cancer and after chemotherapy. Rearranged V-D-J TRB sequences were amplified with a mixed TRB-A/B primer pool. One entry per CDR3 protein results from TCRdb running MiXCR on the multiplex PCR reads. The sample lists 5,000 or so distinct CDR3 sequences; about 26% were seen once. The template was genomic DNA from peripheral blood, not RNA. Material: blood. These TCRs come from a human donor in good health.

The chain uses TRBV5-1 and TRBJ2-7; 8 nucleotides line up with TRBD2. This CDR3 has 14 residues. V gave up 4 bases and J gave up 3 bases; unmatched junction bases: 6. Looked up from germline, CDR1 is SGHRS and CDR2 is YFSETQ. The CDR3 DNA reads as TGCGCCAGCAGCGTAGCGGGAAACCTCTACGAGCAGTACTTC. This translates into CASSVAGNLYEQYF.

This chain connects TRBV5-5 to TRBJ1-3; D is perhaps TRBD1 (5 bases). This CDR3 region has 15 residues. Germline V gene lookup returns CDR1 SGHKS and CDR2 YYEKEE (reference sequence). Between the trimmed V and J ends, which lost 0 bases and 0 bases, there was a span of 7 bases. The DNA for the CDR3 is TGTGCCAGCAGCTTGGACAGGAGCTCTGGAAACACCATATATTTT. Protein: CASSLDRSSGNTIYF.

This sequence joins TRBV7-9 and TRBJ2-1, with 9 bases aligning to TRBD2. The length of the CDR3 is 15 residues. Germline assignment: CDR1 SEHNR and CDR2 FQNEAQ (reference sequence). V lost 5 bases to trimming and J lost 7 bases; unmatched junction nucleotides: 9. In DNA form, the CDR3 reads TGTGCCAGCAGCCCGCGCGGGGGGGCCTTGAATGAGCAGTTCTTC. The encoded protein is CASSPRGGALNEQFF.

This clonotype has more than one count but fewer than ten. The gene calls are TRBV10-2 and TRBJ2-7; TRBD1 matches at 7 bases. This CDR3 region has 15 residues. The V gene's germline CDR1 is WSHSY and CDR2 SAAADI. With V trimmed by 5 bases and J by 2 bases, 9 bases remained unmatched. Here the CDR3 DNA reads TGCGCCAGCAGTAGTAGGGGGCCGACCCCCTACGAGCAGTACTTC. This encodes CASSSRGPTPYEQYF.

This clonotype counts as medium-sized. This chain links TRBV19 with TRBJ2-3; the D gene is possibly TRBD1 (5 bases). CDR1 and CDR2 from the germline V gene are LNHDA and SQIVND (reference sequence). The V and J ends lost 5 bases and 1 base respectively, with 10 bases between them. The CDR3 has 14 amino acids. CDR3: CASSQGGGTDTQYF. The CDR3 nucleotides read TGTGCCAGTAGTCAGGGCGGCGGCACAGATACGCAGTATTTT.

By sample share, this clonotype is medium-sized. The chain couples TRBV30 to TRBJ2-7; D gene ambiguous. Germline V gene data show CDR1 as GTSNPN and CDR2 as SVGIG (reference sequence). V was pared by 2 bases and J by 4 bases, with 12 bases between. CDR3 length equals 13 residues. As DNA, the CDR3 is TGTGCCTGGAGTTTTACAGTGGGATACGAGCAGTACTTC. Protein sequence: CAWSFTVGYEQYF.

This clonotype rates as medium-sized. This chain links TRBV27 with TRBJ2-5; D possibly corresponds to TRBD1 (5 bases). The CDR3 consists of 15 residues. The V end lost 8 bases, the J end lost 1 base, and 17 bases lay between the germline ends. Looked up from germline, CDR1 is MNHEY and CDR2 is SMNVEV (reference sequence). This chain's CDR3 is CASGDHGQGQETQYF. The CDR3 DNA follows: TGTGCCAGCGGTGATCATGGCCAGGGCCAAGAGACCCAGTACTTC.

On this clonotype itself: A much bigger clone sits one base away, suggesting this may be a read error. The chain joins TRBV10-3 to TRBJ2-7; TRBD1 matches 8 bases. Germline V gene sequence: CDR1 ENHRY, CDR2 SYGVKD. The V and J ends lost 5 bases and 3 bases, in that order; junction bases with no gene match: 9. This CDR3 is built from 15 residues. The CDR3 DNA reads as TGTGCCATCAGTTACTTCCGGGACAGGCACTACGAGCAGTACTTC. Translating it yields CAISYFRDRHYEQYF.

In nucleotides, the CDR3 is TGCAGTGCTAGAGATCCATGGGGCGCGTACTATGGCTACACCTTC. It is translated as CSARDPWGAYYGYTF. The chain employs TRBV20-1 and TRBJ1-2; TRBD1 might be the D (5 bases). Germline CDR1 and CDR2: DFQATT and SNEGSKA (reference sequence). The CDR3 consists of 15 residues. Trimming removed 0 bases from V and 3 bases from J, with 14 bases in between.

This clonotype qualifies as medium-sized. The chain couples TRBV19 to TRBJ2-1; 14 positions match TRBD2. This CDR3 is built from 19 residues. CDR1 is LNHDA and CDR2 is SQIVND in the germline V gene (reference sequence). The trim removed 3 bases at V and 0 bases at J, leaving 7 bases unmatched. The CDR3 coding sequence is TGTGCCAGTAGTATTCTGGGACTAGCGGGGGCCTTCTCCTACAATGAGCAGTTCTTC. It yields the protein CASSILGLAGAFSYNEQFF.